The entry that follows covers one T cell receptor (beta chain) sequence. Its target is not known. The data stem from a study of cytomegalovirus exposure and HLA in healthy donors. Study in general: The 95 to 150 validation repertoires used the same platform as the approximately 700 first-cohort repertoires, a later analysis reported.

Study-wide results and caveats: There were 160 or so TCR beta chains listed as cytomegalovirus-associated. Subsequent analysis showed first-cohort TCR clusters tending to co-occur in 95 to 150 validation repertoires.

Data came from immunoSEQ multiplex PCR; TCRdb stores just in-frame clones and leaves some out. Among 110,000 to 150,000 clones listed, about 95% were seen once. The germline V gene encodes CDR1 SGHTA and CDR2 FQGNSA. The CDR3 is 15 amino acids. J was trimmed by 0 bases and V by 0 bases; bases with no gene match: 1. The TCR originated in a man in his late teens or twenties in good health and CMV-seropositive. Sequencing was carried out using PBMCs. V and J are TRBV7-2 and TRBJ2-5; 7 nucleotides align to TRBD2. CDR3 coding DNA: TGTGCCAGCAGCTTAGCGCGGGGGTACCAAGAGACCCAGTACTTC. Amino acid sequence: CASSLARGYQETQYF.